Listed here is a single T cell receptor (beta chain). Original data processing: For nucleated cells, counts were estimated from reference gene primer amplification. Some clones are missing from TCRdb's copy, which holds only in-frame ones; the method was immunoSEQ multiplex PCR. The V and J calls and clone size were taken over from that table, and D and trimming were inferred from the DNA. The data hold around 100,000 clones, with 70% to 90% observed a single time. Trimming left V 5 bases short and J 7 bases short, with 11 bases between. The germline gives CDR1 SGHTA, CDR2 FQGNSA. The CDR3 consists of 12 residues. The data stem from a study of blood T cell repertoires in COVID-19. Study-level background: The United States, Italy and Spain supplied acute and convalescent COVID-19 samples.

The V gene is TRBV7-2, the J gene TRBJ1-1, with a possible D match to TRBD1 (5 bases). The sequence was collected from a human donor in a cohort sampled during active COVID-19. Sequences were obtained from peripheral blood. This chain's CDR3 is CASSPSRVEAFF. The CDR3 region has the DNA TGTGCCAGCAGCCCAAGCAGGGTTGAAGCTTTCTTT. The whole variable domain, remainder taken from reference TRBV7-2 and TRBJ1-1, is GAGVSQSPSNKVTEKGKDVELRCDPISGHTALYWYRQSLGQGLEFLIYFQGNSAPDKSGLPSDRFSAERTGGSVSTLTIQRTQQEDSAVYLCASSPSRVEAFFGQGTRLTVV.